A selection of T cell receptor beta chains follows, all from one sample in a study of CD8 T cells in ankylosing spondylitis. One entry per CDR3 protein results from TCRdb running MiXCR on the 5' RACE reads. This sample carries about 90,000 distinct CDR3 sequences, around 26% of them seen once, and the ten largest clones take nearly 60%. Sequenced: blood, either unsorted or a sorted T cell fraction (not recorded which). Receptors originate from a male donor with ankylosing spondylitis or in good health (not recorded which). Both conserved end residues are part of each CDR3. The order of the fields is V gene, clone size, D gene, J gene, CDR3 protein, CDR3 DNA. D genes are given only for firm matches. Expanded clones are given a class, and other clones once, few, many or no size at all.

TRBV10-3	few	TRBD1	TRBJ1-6	CAISETGKGGNSPLHF	TGTGCCATCAGCGAGACAGGGAAAGGCGGTAATTCACCCCTCCACTTT
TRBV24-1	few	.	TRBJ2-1	CATSALGDEQFF	TGTGCCACCAGTGCGCTGGGCGATGAGCAGTTCTTC
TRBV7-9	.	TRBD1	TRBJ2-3	CASSLNRGAGTDTQYF	TGTGCCAGCAGCTTGAACAGGGGGGCTGGCACAGATACGCAGTATTTT
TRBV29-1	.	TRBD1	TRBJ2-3	CSVHRGRSTDTQYF	TGCAGCGTCCACAGGGGACGTAGCACAGATACGCAGTATTTT
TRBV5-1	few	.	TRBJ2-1	CASNPTGTQGYNEQFF	TGCGCCAGCAACCCGACCGGGACGCAGGGCTACAATGAGCAGTTCTTC
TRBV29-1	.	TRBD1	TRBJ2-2	CSVQGAITGELFF	TGCAGTGTACAGGGGGCGATCACCGGGGAGCTGTTTTTT
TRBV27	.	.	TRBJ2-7	CASSFYSSYEQYF	TGTGCCAGCAGTTTTTACAGCTCCTACGAGCAGTACTTC
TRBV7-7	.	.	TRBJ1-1	CASSKVTGTGNTEAFF	TGTGCCAGCAGCAAGGTGACCGGGACGGGGAACACTGAAGCTTTCTTT
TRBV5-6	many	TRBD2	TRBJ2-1	CASSFSGAGAFF	TGTGCCAGCAGCTTTAGCGGGGCGGGCGCGTTCTTC
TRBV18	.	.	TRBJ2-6	CASSSYSGALNSGANVLTF	TGTGCCAGCTCATCCTATTCCGGGGCACTAAACTCTGGGGCCAACGTCCTGACTTTC
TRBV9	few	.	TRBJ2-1	CASSVAITSSYNEQFF	TGTGCCAGCAGCGTAGCGATCACGAGCTCCTACAATGAGCAGTTCTTC
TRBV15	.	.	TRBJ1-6	CATSRDGGRNSPLHF	TGTGCCACCAGCAGAGATGGGGGCAGGAATTCACCCCTCCACTTT
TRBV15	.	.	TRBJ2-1	CATHTRGARERFNEQFF	TGTGCCACCCACACACGGGGGGCCCGAGAGAGATTCAATGAGCAGTTCTTC
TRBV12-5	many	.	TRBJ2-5	CASASTDQETQYF	TGTGCTAGTGCCTCGACAGACCAAGAGACCCAGTACTTC
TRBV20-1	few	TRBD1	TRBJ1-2	CSAPGGTIEYYGYTF	TGCAGTGCCCCAGGGGGGACGATCGAGTACTATGGCTACACCTTC
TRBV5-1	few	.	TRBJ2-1	CASSFRGDEQFF	TGCGCCAGCAGCTTTCGGGGTGATGAGCAGTTCTTC
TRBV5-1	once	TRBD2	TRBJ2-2	CASSATSDGELFF	TGCGCCAGCAGCGCAACTAGCGACGGGGAGCTGTTTTTT
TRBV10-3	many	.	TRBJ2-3	CAITGGTDTQYF	TGTGCCATCACCGGGGGCACAGATACGCAGTATTTT
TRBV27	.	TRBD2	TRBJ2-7	CASSGPGTSLPYEQYF	TGTGCCAGCAGTGGCCCCGGGACTAGCCTCCCCTACGAGCAGTACTTC
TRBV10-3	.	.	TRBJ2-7	CAISERQVGDEQYF	TGTGCCATCAGTGAGAGACAGGTCGGCGACGAGCAGTACTTC
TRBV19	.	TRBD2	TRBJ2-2	CASSWGGTGELFF	TGTGCCAGTAGTTGGGGGGGAACCGGGGAGCTGTTTTTT
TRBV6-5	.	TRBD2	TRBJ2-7	CASSYAGANSYEQYF	TGTGCCAGCAGTTATGCGGGAGCCAACTCCTACGAGCAGTACTTC
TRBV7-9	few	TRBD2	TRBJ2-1	CASSLGGGPAQFF	TGTGCCAGCAGCTTAGGGGGGGGACCCGCGCAGTTCTTC
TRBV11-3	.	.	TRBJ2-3	CASSDRTSTDTQYF	TGTGCCAGCAGTGACCGAACTAGCACAGATACGCAGTATTTT
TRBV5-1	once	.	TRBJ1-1	CVSVRGRGTEAFF	TGCGTCAGCGTCCGGGGGAGAGGCACTGAAGCTTTCTTT
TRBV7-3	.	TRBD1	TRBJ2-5	CASSLGQGVETQYF	TGTGCCAGCAGCCTAGGACAGGGCGTAGAGACCCAGTACTTC
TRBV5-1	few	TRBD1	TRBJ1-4	CASSGGTAGTGNEKLFF	TGCGCCAGCAGCGGTGGGACTGCCGGGACAGGCAATGAAAAACTGTTTTTT
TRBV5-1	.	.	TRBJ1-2	CASSPGGGPEGGYTF	TGCGCCAGCAGCCCTGGCGGGGGCCCCGAGGGGGGCTACACCTTC
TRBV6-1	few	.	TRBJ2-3	CASTRGFTDTQYF	TGTGCCAGCACGCGGGGCTTCACAGATACGCAGTATTTT
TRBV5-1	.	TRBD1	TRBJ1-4	CASSLNGQGREELFF	TGCGCCAGCAGCTTAAACGGACAGGGCCGAGAGGAACTGTTTTTT
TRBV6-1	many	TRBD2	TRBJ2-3	CASSPGLATDTQYF	TGTGCCAGCAGTCCGGGACTAGCCACAGATACGCAGTATTTT
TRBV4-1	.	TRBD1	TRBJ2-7	CASSQGADRSSYEQYF	TGCGCCAGCAGCCAAGGGGCGGACAGGAGCTCCTACGAGCAGTACTTC
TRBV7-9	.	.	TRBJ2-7	CASSLTSYEQYF	TGTGCCAGCAGCTTAACTTCATACGAGCAGTACTTC
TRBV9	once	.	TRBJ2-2	CASSHFNTGELFF	TGTGCCAGCAGCCACTTTAACACCGGGGAGCTGTTTTTT
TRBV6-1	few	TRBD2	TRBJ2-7	CASSNVAGEPYEQYF	TGTGCCAGCAGTAATGTAGCGGGAGAGCCCTACGAGCAGTACTTC
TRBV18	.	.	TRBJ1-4	CASSPPNRAANEKLFF	TGTGCCAGCTCACCACCCAACAGGGCGGCTAATGAAAAACTGTTTTTT
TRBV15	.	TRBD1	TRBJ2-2	CATSREAQGVGTGELFF	TGTGCCACCAGCAGAGAGGCACAGGGGGTTGGCACCGGGGAGCTGTTTTTT
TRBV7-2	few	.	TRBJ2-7	CASSLGDLYEQYF	TGTGCCAGCAGCTTAGGGGATCTATACGAGCAGTACTTC
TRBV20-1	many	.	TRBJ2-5	CSAGQTGSETQYF	TGCAGTGCGGGTCAAACAGGGTCGGAGACCCAGTACTTC
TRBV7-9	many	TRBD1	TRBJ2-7	CASGTTGEVQYF	TGTGCCAGTGGTACGACAGGGGAGGTGCAGTACTTC
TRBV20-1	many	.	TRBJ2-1	CSAVRRGNEQFF	TGCAGTGCTGTCCGGAGGGGGAATGAGCAGTTCTTC
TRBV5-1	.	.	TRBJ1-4	CASSLGGKSEKLFF	TGCGCCAGCAGCTTGGGAGGGAAATCTGAAAAACTGTTTTTT
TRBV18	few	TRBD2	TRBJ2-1	CASSPTRLASNEQFF	TGTGCCAGCTCACCAACCCGACTAGCCTCCAATGAGCAGTTCTTC